This T cell receptor beta chain appears in the sequencing data of a study of T cells in Graves' hyperthyroidism and ophthalmopathy. Study in general: Any treatment followed the collection of peripheral blood at initial diagnosis.

In its sample, this clonotype was seen many times. Germline V CDR1 and CDR2: GTSNPN, SVGIG (reference sequence). Trimming took off 2 bases at V and 5 bases at J, with 8 bases between the two ends. This CDR3 region has 12 residues. What was amplified from RNA transcripts were TCR beta CDR3 regions. Using the HTBI primer set, a first-round RT-PCR was run on the TCR CDR3. In TCRdb, the multiplex PCR reads were re-called with MiXCR into one record per CDR3 protein. The table records about 530,000 distinct CDR3 sequences, 17% of them present only once. This sequence was found in a young woman with Graves' ophthalmopathy. Sequenced input: blood. J is TRBJ2-3 and V is TRBV30; tentatively, D is TRBD2 (6 bases). CDR3 DNA: TGTGCCTGGAGTACGGGGGAAGATACGCAGTATTTT. This codes for CAWSTGEDTQYF.